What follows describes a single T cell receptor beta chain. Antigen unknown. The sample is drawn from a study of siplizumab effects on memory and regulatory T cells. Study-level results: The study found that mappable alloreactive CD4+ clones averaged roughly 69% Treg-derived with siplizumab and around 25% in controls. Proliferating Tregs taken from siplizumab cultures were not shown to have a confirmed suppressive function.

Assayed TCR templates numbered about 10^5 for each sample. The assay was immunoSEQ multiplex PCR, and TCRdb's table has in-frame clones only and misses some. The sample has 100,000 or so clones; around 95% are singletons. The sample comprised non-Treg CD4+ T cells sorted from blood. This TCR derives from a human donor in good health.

CDR3 residues: CASSQPWGLAVYEQYF. CDR3 DNA sequence: TGTGCCAGCAGCCAACCCTGGGGACTAGCGGTCTACGAGCAGTACTTC. V is TRBV5-5 and J is TRBJ2-7; 11 bases align to TRBD2. CDR1 SGHKS and CDR2 YYEKEE come from the germline V gene (reference sequence). The length of the CDR3 is 16 residues. Germline trimming cut 4 bases from V and 3 bases from J; bases unmatched to any gene: 9.